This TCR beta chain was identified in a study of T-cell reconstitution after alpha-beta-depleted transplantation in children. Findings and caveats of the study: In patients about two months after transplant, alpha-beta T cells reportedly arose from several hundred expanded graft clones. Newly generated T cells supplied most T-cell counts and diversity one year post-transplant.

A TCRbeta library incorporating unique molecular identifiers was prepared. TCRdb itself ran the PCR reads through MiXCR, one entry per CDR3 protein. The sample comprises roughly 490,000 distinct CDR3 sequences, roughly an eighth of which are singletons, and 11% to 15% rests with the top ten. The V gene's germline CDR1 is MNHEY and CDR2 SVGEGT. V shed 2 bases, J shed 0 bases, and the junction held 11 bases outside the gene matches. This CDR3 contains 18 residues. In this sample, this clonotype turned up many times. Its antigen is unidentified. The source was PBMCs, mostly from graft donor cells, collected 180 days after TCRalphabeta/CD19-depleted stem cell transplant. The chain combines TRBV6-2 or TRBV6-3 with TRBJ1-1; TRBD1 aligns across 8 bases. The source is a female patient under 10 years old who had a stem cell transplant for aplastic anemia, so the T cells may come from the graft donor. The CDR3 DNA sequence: TGTGCCAGCAGTTACGAGACAGGGGCAGGGGCCATGAACACTGAAGCTTTCTTT. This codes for CASSYETGAGAMNTEAFF.